This T cell receptor beta chain was profiled in a study of blood T cell repertoires in COVID-19. About the research overall: Both acute and convalescent COVID-19 samples were obtained from the United States, Italy and Spain.

TCRdb's table, derived via immunoSEQ multiplex PCR, lists solely in-frame clones and lacks some. Of some 140,000 clones in the sample, around nine tenths were seen once. V lost 2 bases and J 10 bases, leaving 8 bases between the germline ends. CDR1 SGHAT and CDR2 FQNNGV come from the germline V gene. This CDR3 has 11 residues. The source of this sequence is a man aged 50 to 59 with active or convalescent COVID-19. What was sequenced was peripheral blood. The chain uses TRBV11-2 and TRBJ1-1; the D is unclear. The CDR3 sequence: CASSLFEGAFF. As DNA, the CDR3 is TGTGCCAGCAGCTTATTCGAGGGAGCTTTCTTT.